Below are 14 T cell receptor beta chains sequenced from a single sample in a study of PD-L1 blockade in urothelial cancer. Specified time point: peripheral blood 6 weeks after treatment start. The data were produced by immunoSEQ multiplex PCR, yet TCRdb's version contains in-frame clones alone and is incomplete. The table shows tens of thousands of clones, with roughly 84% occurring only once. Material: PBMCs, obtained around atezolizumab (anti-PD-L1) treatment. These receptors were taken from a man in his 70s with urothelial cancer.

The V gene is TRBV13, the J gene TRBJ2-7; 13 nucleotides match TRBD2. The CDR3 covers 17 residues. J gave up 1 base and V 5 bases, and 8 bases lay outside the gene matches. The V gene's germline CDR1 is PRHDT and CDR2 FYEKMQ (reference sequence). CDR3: CASSEGGTSGNSYEQYF. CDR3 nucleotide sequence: TGTGCCAGCAGCGAAGGTGGGACTAGCGGGAATTCCTACGAGCAGTACTTC.

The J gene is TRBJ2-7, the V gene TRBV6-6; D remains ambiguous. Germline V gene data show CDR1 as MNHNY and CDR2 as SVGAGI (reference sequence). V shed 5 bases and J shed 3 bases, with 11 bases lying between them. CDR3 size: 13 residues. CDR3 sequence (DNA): TGTGCCAGCAGTCTCCGACAAAACTACGAGCAGTACTTC. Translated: CASSLRQNYEQYF.

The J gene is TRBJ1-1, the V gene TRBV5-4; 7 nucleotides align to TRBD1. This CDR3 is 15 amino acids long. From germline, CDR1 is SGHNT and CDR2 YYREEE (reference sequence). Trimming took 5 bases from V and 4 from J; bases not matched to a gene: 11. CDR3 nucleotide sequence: TGTGCCAGCAGGTATACAACAGGGGTCGTCACTGAAGCTTTCTTT. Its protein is CASRYTTGVVTEAFF.

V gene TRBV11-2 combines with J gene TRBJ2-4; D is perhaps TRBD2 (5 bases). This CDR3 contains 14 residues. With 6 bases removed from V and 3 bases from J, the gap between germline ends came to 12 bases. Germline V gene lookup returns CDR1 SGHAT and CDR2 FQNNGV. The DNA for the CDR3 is TGTGCCAGCAGAGATAGCGTAGTCAAAAACATTCAGTACTTC. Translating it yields CASRDSVVKNIQYF.

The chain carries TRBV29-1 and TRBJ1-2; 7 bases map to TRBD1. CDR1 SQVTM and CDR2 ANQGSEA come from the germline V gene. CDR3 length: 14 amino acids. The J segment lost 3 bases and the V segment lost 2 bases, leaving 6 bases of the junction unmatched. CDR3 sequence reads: CSVEPRTGDYGYTF. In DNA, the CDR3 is TGCAGCGTTGAACCCCGAACAGGGGACTATGGCTACACCTTC.

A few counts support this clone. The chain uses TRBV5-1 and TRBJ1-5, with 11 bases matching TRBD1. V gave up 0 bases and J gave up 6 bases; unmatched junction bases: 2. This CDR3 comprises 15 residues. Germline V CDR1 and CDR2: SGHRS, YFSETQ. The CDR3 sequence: CASSLEGQGGQPQHF. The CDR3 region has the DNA TGCGCCAGCAGCTTGGAGGGACAGGGGGGTCAGCCCCAGCATTTT.

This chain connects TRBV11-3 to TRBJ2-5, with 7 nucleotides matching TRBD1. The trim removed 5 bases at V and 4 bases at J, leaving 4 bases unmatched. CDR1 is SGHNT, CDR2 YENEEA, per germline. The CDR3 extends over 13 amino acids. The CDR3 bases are TGTGCCAGCAGCCTCGGGACAGCAGAGACCCAGTACTTC. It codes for CASSLGTAETQYF.

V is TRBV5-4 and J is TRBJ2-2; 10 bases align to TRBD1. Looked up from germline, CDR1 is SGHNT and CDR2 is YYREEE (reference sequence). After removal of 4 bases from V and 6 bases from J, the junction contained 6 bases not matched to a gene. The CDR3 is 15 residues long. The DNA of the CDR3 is TGTGCCAGCAGCCCCGGACAGGGGGTTGCCGGGGAGCTGTTTTTT. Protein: CASSPGQGVAGELFF.

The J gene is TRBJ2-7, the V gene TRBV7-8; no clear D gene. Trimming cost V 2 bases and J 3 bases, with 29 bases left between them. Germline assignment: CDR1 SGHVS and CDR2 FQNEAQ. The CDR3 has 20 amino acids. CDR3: CASSLTQAGRIGHGYYEQYF. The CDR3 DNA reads TGTGCCAGCAGCTTAACGCAGGCAGGTCGTATCGGCCACGGATACTACGAGCAGTACTTC. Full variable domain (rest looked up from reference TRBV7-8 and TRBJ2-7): GAGVSQSPRYKVAKRGQDVALRCDPISGHVSLFWYQQALGQGPEFLTYFQNEAQLDKSGLPSDRFFAERPEGSVSTLKIQRTQQEDSAVYLCASSLTQAGRIGHGYYEQYFGPGTRLTVT.

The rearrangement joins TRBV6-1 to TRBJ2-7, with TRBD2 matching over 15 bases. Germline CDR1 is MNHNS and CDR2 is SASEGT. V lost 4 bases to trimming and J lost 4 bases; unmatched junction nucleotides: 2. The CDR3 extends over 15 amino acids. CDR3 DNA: TGTGCCAGCAGTGTTGGGACTAGCGGGAGGTACGAGCAGTACTTC. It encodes CASSVGTSGRYEQYF.

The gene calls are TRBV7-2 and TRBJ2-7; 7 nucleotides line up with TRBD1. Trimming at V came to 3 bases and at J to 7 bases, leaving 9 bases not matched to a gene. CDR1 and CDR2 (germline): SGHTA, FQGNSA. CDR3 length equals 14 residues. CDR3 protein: CASSLGQGVGEQYF. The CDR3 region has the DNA TGTGCCAGCAGCTTGGGCCAGGGGGTCGGGGAGCAGTACTTC. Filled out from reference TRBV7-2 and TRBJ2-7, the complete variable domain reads GAGVSQSPSNKVTEKGKDVELRCDPISGHTALYWYRQSLGQGLEFLIYFQGNSAPDKSGLPSDRFSAERTGGSVSTLTIQRTQQEDSAVYLCASSLGQGVGEQYFGPGTRLTVT.

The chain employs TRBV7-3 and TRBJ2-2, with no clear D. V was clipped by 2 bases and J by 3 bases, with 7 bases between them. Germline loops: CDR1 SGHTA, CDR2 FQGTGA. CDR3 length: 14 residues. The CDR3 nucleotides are TGTGCCAGCAGCTTATTGGCGGACACCGGGGAGCTGTTTTTT. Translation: CASSLLADTGELFF.

CDR3 loop: CASSYSQVYNEQFF. The CDR3 DNA is TGTGCCAGCAGTTACTCACAGGTCTACAATGAGCAGTTCTTC. The chain combines TRBV6-6 with TRBJ2-1; tentatively, D is TRBD1 (5 bases). The CDR3 spans 14 residues. Trimming removed 0 bases from V and 3 bases from J, with 6 bases in between. CDR1 is MNHNY, CDR2 SVGAGI, per germline (reference sequence).

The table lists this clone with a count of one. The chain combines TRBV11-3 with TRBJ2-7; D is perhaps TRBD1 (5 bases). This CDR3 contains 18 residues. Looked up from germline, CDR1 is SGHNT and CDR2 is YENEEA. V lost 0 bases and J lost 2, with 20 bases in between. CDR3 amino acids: CASSLEGRAGQYPYEQYF. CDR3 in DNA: TGTGCCAGCAGCTTAGAGGGAAGGGCAGGACAATACCCCTACGAGCAGTACTTC.